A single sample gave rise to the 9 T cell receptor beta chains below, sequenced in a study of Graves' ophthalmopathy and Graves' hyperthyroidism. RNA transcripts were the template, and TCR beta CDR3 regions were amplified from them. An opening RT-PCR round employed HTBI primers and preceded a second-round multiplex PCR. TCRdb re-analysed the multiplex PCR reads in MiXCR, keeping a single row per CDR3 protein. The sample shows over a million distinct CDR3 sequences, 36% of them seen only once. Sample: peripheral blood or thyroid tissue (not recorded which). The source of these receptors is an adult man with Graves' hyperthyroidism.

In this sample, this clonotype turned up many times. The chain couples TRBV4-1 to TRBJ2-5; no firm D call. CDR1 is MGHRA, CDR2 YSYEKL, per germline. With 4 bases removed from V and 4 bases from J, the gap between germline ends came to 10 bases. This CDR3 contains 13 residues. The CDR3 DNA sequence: TGCGCCAGCAGCCTCAGCGTGGGAGAGACCCAGTACTTC. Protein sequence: CASSLSVGETQYF.

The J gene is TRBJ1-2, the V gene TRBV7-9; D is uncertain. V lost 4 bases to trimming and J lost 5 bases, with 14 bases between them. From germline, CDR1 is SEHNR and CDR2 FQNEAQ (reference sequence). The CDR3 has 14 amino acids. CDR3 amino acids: CASSSIVGIYGYTF. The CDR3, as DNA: TGTGCCAGCAGCTCTATAGTGGGGATTTATGGCTACACCTTC.

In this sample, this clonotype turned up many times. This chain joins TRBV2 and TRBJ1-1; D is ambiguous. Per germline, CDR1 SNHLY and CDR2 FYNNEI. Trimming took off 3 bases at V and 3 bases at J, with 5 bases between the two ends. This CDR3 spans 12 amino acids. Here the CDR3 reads CASSDGYTEAFF. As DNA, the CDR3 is TGTGCCAGCAGTGACGGATACACTGAAGCTTTCTTT. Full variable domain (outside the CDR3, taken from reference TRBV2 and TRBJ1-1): EPEVTQTPSHQVTQMGQEVILRCVPISNHLYFYWYRQILGQKVEFLVSFYNNEISEKSEIFDDQFSVERPDGSNFTLKIRSTKLEDSAMYFCASSDGYTEAFFGQGTRLTVV.

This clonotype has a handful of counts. This CDR3 reads CASSSLSGTSRDEQYF. For the CDR3, the DNA is TGTGCCAGCAGTTCCCTCTCCGGGACTAGCAGGGACGAGCAGTACTTC. The chain joins TRBV27 to TRBJ2-7; 9 nucleotides match TRBD2. Germline V gene sequence: CDR1 MNHEY, CDR2 SMNVEV (reference sequence). This CDR3 region has 16 residues. V lost 4 bases and J lost 5; bases outside the gene matches: 12.

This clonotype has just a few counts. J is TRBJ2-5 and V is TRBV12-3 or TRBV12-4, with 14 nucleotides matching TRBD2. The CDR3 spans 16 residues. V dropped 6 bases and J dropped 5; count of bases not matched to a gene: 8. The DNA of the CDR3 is TGTGCCAGCAGGCCGGGACTAGCGGGAGTAGGGGAGACCCAGTACTTC. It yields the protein CASRPGLAGVGETQYF.

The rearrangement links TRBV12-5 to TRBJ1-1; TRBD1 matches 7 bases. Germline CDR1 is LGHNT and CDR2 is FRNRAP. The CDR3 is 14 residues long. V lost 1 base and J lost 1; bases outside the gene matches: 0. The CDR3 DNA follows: TGTGCTAGTGGTTTGGGACAGGGGAACACTGAAGCTTTCTTT. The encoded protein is CASGLGQGNTEAFF. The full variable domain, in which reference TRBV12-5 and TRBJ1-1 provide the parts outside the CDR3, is DARVTQTPRHKVTEMGQEVTMRCQPILGHNTVFWYRQTMMQGLELLAYFRNRAPLDDSGMPKDRFSAEMPDATLATLKIQPSEPRDSAVYFCASGLGQGNTEAFFGQGTRLTVV.

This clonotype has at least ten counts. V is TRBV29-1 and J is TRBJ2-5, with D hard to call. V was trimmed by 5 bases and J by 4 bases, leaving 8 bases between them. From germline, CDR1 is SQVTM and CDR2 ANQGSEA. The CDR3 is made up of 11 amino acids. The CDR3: CSVQPRETQYF. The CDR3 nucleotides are TGCAGCGTTCAACCCCGAGAGACCCAGTACTTC.

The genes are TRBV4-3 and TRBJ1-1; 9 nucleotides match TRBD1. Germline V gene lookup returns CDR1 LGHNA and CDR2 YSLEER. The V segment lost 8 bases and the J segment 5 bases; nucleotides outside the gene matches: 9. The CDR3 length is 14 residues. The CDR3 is CASGPGTGRTEAFF. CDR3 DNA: TGCGCCAGCGGCCCAGGGACAGGGCGGACTGAAGCTTTCTTT.

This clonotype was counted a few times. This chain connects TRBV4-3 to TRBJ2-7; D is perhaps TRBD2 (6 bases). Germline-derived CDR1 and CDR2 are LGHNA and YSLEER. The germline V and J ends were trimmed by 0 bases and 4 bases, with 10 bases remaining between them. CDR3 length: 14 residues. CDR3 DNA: TGCGCCAGCAGCCAAGATCAAGCGGGTTACGAGCAGTACTTC. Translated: CASSQDQAGYEQYF.